Below are 25 T cell receptor beta chains sequenced from a single sample in a study of memory CD4+ T cells and cytomegalovirus serostatus. The protocol was immunoSEQ multiplex PCR, while the TCRdb copy is restricted to in-frame clones and leaves out a portion. The sample lists tens of thousands of clones; around 81% were seen once. Single viable CD3+CD4+CD8-CD45RO+ cells were sorted as the memory CD4+ T cells. The sequenced sample consisted of memory CD4+ T cells from blood. The receptors come from an adult in good health and CMV-seronegative.

V gene TRBV5-1 combines with J gene TRBJ2-7; D unresolved. CDR3 length: 14 residues. Trimming stripped 5 bases from V and 0 bases from J, with 12 bases between. Germline assignment: CDR1 SGHRS and CDR2 YFSETQ. The CDR3 DNA is TGCGCCAGCAGGGCCGGGTTAAGCTCCTACGAGCAGTACTTC. This codes for CASRAGLSSYEQYF.

The rearrangement uses TRBV7-2 and TRBJ1-5; D gene unclear. The CDR3 extends over 14 amino acids. CDR1 and CDR2 (germline): SGHTA, FQGNSA. The V end lost 1 base, the J end lost 7 bases, and 11 bases lay between the germline ends. In DNA form, the CDR3 reads TGTGCCAGCAGCTTAGTTCCACTGGGGCAGCCCCAGCATTTT. It translates to CASSLVPLGQPQHF.

This sequence joins TRBV6-5 and TRBJ2-1; 12 bases fit TRBD2. Germline V CDR1 and CDR2: MNHEY, SVGAGI. The V and J ends lost 4 bases and 5 bases, in that order; junction bases with no gene match: 3. The CDR3 runs 15 residues. In DNA form, the CDR3 reads TGTGCCAGCAGTTCCAGGACTAGCGGGAACAATGAGCAGTTCTTC. It encodes CASSSRTSGNNEQFF.

The rearrangement links TRBV9 to TRBJ2-3; maybe TRBD2 (5 bases). Germline CDR1 SGDLS, CDR2 YYNGEE. The CDR3 has 15 amino acids. Trimming pared 3 bases from V and 2 bases from J, leaving 13 bases between. The CDR3 nucleotides are TGTGCCAGCAGCGAACGGACTGGACCCACAGATACGCAGTATTTT. Its protein is CASSERTGPTDTQYF.

CDR3 DNA sequence: TGTGCCACCAGCAGCTCGGCAGGGAGGAGCAATCAGCCCCAGCATTTT. Amino acids: CATSSSAGRSNQPQHF. The rearrangement joins TRBV15 to TRBJ1-5; D is perhaps TRBD1 (5 bases). Germline CDR1 and CDR2: LNHNV and YYDKDF (reference sequence). Trimming stripped 3 bases from V and 1 base from J, with 13 bases between. CDR3 length: 16 residues.

J is TRBJ2-7 and V is TRBV6-6; possible D gene TRBD2, 6 bases. The CDR3 is 13 amino acids. Germline V CDR1 and CDR2: MNHNY, SVGAGI (reference sequence). Trimming removed 9 bases at V and 7 bases at J, with 19 bases between. This chain's CDR3 is CASKGGAVGEQYF. The DNA for the CDR3 is TGTGCCAGTAAAGGCGGGGCGGTTGGGGAGCAGTACTTC.

This sequence joins TRBV11-3 and TRBJ2-1; 9 positions agree with TRBD2. There are 15 residues in the CDR3. V lost 5 bases and J lost 7; bases outside the gene matches: 9. Germline V gene data show CDR1 as SGHNT and CDR2 as YENEEA. The CDR3 loop is CASSLHAGGDNEQFF. The CDR3 DNA is TGTGCCAGCAGCCTCCACGCGGGGGGGGATAATGAGCAGTTCTTC.

The chain uses TRBV6-5 and TRBJ2-1; 9 bases map to TRBD2. This CDR3 spans 15 amino acids. The trim removed 5 bases at V and 5 bases at J, leaving 7 bases unmatched. Germline CDR1 and CDR2: MNHEY and SVGAGI. CDR3 region: CASSPRTSAHNEQFF. The CDR3 nucleotides read TGTGCCAGCAGTCCCCGGACTAGCGCCCACAATGAGCAGTTCTTC.

With respect to this clone: One junction end does not reproduce the germline sequence, and a read error may be involved. The chain carries TRBV2 and TRBJ1-5, with D maybe TRBD1 (5 bases). Per germline, CDR1 SNHLY and CDR2 FYNNEI. The CDR3 runs to 13 residues. This CDR3 reads CARSEGTDQPQHF. CDR3 in DNA: TGTGCCAGGAGTGAGGGGACCGATCAGCCCCAGCATTTT. The full variable domain, completed using reference TRBV2 and TRBJ1-5, is EPEVTQTPSHQVTQMGQEVILRCVPISNHLYFYWYRQILGQKVEFLVSFYNNEISEKSEIFDDQFSVERPDGSNFTLKIRSTKLEDSAMYFCARSEGTDQPQHFGDGTRLSIL.

The J gene is TRBJ1-5, the V gene TRBV19, with 8 bases fitting TRBD1. CDR1 LNHDA and CDR2 SQIVND come from the germline V gene (reference sequence). Trimming removed 6 bases from V and 0 bases from J; junction bases left unmatched: 7. There are 16 residues in the CDR3. CDR3 nucleotide sequence: TGTGCCAGTAGCAAAGGACAGGGTTATAGCAATCAGCCCCAGCATTTT. It encodes CASSKGQGYSNQPQHF.

The rearrangement links TRBV27 to TRBJ2-2; D is possibly TRBD1 (6 bases). Trimming shortened V by 6 bases and J by 4 bases, and 12 bases separated the two germline ends. Germline-derived CDR1 and CDR2 are MNHEY and SMNVEV (reference sequence). This CDR3 region has 14 residues. The CDR3 nucleotides read TGTGCCAGCAGGCCGGGACAACCCACCGGGGAGCTGTTTTTT. It specifies CASRPGQPTGELFF.

This chain uses TRBV20-1 with TRBJ2-5; D not certain. Trimming cost V 4 bases and J 7 bases, with 10 bases left between them. The germline gives CDR1 DFQATT, CDR2 SNEGSKA (reference sequence). The CDR3 is 11 residues long. In nucleotides, the CDR3 is TGCAGTGCTATCGACTCACGGACCCAGTACTTC. Its protein is CSAIDSRTQYF.

The chain combines TRBV28 with TRBJ1-2, with D possibly being TRBD1 (6 bases). This CDR3 contains 14 residues. Trimming removed 6 bases from V and 3 bases from J, with 14 bases in between. The germline CDR1 and CDR2 sequences are MDHEN and SYDVKM. CDR3 sequence (DNA): TGTGCCAGCAGCCTTAATGACAGGTACTATGGCTACACCTTC. It specifies CASSLNDRYYGYTF.

This clone was counted once. This chain connects TRBV29-1 to TRBJ2-1, with TRBD2 identical over 10 bases. CDR3 length: 17 residues. CDR1 SQVTM and CDR2 ANQGSEA come from the germline V gene. V was pared by 7 bases and J by 3 bases, with 15 bases of the junction left unmatched. The CDR3 sequence is CSGKVASGRENYNEQFF. CDR3 DNA: TGCAGCGGTAAAGTGGCTAGCGGGAGAGAGAACTACAATGAGCAGTTCTTC.

This clone has just a few counts. This sequence joins TRBV7-3 and TRBJ2-1; 8 nucleotides match TRBD1. CDR3 size: 17 residues. Germline lookup yields CDR1 SGHTA and CDR2 FQGTGA. After removal of 5 bases from V and 2 bases from J, the junction contained 11 bases not matched to a gene. The CDR3 DNA reads as TGTGCCAGCAGCCCAGGGGGCGCGAGACTAGCCTACAATGAGCAGTTCTTC. Encoded protein: CASSPGGARLAYNEQFF.

This clone has just a few counts. The rearrangement uses TRBV5-6 and TRBJ2-7; 9 bases align to TRBD1. Germline assignment: CDR1 SGHDT and CDR2 YYEEEE. This CDR3 has 15 residues. V gave up 4 bases and J gave up 0 bases; unmatched junction bases: 5. Here the CDR3 DNA reads TGTGCCAGCAGCGGCAAGGGACAGGGCTCCTACGAGCAGTACTTC. Translation gives CASSGKGQGSYEQYF.

This clone was picked up one time. The chain carries TRBV6-5 and TRBJ2-5, with TRBD2 identical over 11 bases. There are 15 residues in the CDR3. CDR1 MNHEY and CDR2 SVGAGI come from the germline V gene. The trim removed 2 bases at V and 7 bases at J, leaving 6 bases unmatched. CDR3 nucleotides: TGTGCCAGCAGTTACACTAGCGGGGGCCTAGGGACCCAGTACTTC. It is translated as CASSYTSGGLGTQYF.

The chain is built from TRBV29-1 and TRBJ2-3; D might be TRBD2 (6 bases). V lost 6 bases to trimming and J lost 2 bases, with 12 bases between them. The CDR3 is 13 amino acids. Germline lookup yields CDR1 SQVTM and CDR2 ANQGSEA. The chain's CDR3 is CSVGGIFTDTQYF. The DNA for the CDR3 is TGCAGCGTGGGCGGGATCTTCACAGATACGCAGTATTTT.

The chain employs TRBV7-9 and TRBJ2-7; D tentatively fits TRBD1 or TRBD2 (5 bases each). The CDR3 spans 14 residues. Germline CDR1 is SEHNR and CDR2 is FQNEAQ (reference sequence). V lost 1 base and J 5 bases, leaving 12 bases between the germline ends. CDR3 region: CASSLEVRGHEQYF. The CDR3 region has the DNA TGTGCCAGCAGCTTAGAAGTCCGGGGCCACGAGCAGTACTTC.

V usage is TRBV14 and J usage is TRBJ2-1; TRBD2 agrees at 11 bases. This CDR3 has 16 amino acids. V shed 4 bases, J shed 5 bases, and the junction held 7 bases outside the gene matches. CDR1 is SGHDN, CDR2 FVKESK, per germline. The DNA for the CDR3 is TGTGCCAGCAGCCCCTTATTAGCGGGGGGGGACAATGAGCAGTTCTTC. Protein: CASSPLLAGGDNEQFF.

The chain is built from TRBV27 and TRBJ2-5; no reliable D call. V lost 6 bases and J lost 5, with 10 bases in between. The V gene's germline CDR1 is MNHEY and CDR2 SMNVEV (reference sequence). This CDR3 comprises 12 residues. CDR3 nucleotides: TGTGCCAGCAGCCGTACCGGGGAGACCCAGTACTTC. The encoded protein is CASSRTGETQYF.

The chain is built from TRBV30 and TRBJ1-2; the D is unclear. Germline values: CDR1 GTSNPN, CDR2 SVGIG (reference sequence). The CDR3 length is 12 residues. Trimming removed 3 bases at V and 4 bases at J, with 9 bases between. CDR3 coding DNA: TGTGCCTGGAGCCCCGGCCCCTATGGCTACACCTTC. Translating gives CAWSPGPYGYTF.

The chain's CDR3 is CSASFVWGQYF. The CDR3 DNA sequence: TGCAGTGCTTCATTTGTCTGGGGGCAGTACTTC. This sequence joins TRBV20-1 and TRBJ2-7; unclear D gene. Germline V gene data show CDR1 as DFQATT and CDR2 as SNEGSKA (reference sequence). This CDR3 is 11 amino acids long. V dropped 5 bases and J dropped 9 bases, with 14 bases sitting between them.

This sequence joins TRBV10-3 and TRBJ1-5, with unresolved D. V lost 6 bases, J lost 4 bases, and 7 bases lay in between. The CDR3 runs 12 residues. Germline V gene lookup returns CDR1 ENHRY and CDR2 SYGVKD. For the CDR3, the DNA is TGTGCCATCAGCCCGAGTAATCAGCCCCAGCATTTT. Translating gives CAISPSNQPQHF.

The chain employs TRBV4-3 and TRBJ1-6, with D uncertain. CDR3 size: 14 residues. V lost 0 bases, J lost 8 bases, and 8 bases lay in between. The germline V gene has CDR1 LGHNA and CDR2 YSLEER. CDR3: CASSQDRTDSPLHF. CDR3 in DNA: TGCGCCAGCAGCCAAGATCGAACAGATTCACCCCTCCACTTT.